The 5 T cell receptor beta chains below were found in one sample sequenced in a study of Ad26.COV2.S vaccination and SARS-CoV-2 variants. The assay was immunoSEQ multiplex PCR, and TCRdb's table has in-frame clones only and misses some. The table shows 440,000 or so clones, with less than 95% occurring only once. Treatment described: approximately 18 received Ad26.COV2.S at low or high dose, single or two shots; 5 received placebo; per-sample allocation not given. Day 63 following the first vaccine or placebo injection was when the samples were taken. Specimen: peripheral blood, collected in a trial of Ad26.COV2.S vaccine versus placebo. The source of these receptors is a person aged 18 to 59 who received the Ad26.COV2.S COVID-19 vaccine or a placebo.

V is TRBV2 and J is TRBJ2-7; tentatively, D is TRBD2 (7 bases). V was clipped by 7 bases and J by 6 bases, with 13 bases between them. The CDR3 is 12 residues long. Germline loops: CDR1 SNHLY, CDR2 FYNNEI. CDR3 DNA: TGTGCCAGCAAGGGGGAGGGGGTCGAGCAGTACTTC. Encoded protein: CASKGEGVEQYF.

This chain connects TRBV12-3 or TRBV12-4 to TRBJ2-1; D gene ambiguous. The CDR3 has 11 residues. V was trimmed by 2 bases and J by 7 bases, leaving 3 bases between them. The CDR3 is CASSLWNEQFF. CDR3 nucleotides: TGTGCCAGCAGTTTATGGAATGAGCAGTTCTTC.

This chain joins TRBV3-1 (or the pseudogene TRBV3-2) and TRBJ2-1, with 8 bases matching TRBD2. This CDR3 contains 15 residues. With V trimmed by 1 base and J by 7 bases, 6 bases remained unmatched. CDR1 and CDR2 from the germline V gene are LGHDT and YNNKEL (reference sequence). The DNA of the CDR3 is TGTGCCAGCAGCCAAGTTGGGACTAGTGGGAATGAGCAGTTCTTC. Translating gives CASSQVGTSGNEQFF.

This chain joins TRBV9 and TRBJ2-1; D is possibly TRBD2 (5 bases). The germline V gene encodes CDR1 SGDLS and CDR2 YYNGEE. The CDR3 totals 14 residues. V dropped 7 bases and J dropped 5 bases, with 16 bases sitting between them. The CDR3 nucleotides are TGTGCCAGCGCCGGCGGTCTAGCAAACAATGAGCAGTTCTTC. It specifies CASAGGLANNEQFF. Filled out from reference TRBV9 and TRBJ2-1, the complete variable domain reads DSGVTQTPKHLITATGQRVTLRCSPRSGDLSVYWYQQSLDQGLQFLIQYYNGEERAKGNILERFSAQQFPDLHSELNLSSLELGDSALYFCASAGGLANNEQFFGPGTRLTVL.

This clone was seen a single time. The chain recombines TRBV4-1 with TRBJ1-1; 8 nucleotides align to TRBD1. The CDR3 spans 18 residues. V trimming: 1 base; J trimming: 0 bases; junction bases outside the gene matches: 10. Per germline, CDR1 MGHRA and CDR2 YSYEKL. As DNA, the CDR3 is TGCGCCAGCAGCCAAGGGGGGGGGACAGGTCCCTTGAACACTGAAGCTTTCTTT. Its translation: CASSQGGGTGPLNTEAFF.